Listed below are T cell receptor beta chains from one sample, sequenced in a study of cytomegalovirus exposure and HLA in healthy donors. Only in-frame clones appear in the TCRdb table, and some are missing; sequencing was by immunoSEQ multiplex PCR. Its clone listing holds about 140,000 clones. What was sequenced was PBMCs. The receptors derive from a woman aged 18-29 years in good health and CMV-seronegative. CDR3s include the opening cysteine and the closing phenylalanine or tryptophan. The D gene is left open where the match is weak.

D gene: NA
V gene: TRBV6-5
J gene: TRBJ1-1
CDR3 protein: CASNSRENTEAFF
CDR3 DNA: TGTGCCAGCAATTCCCGGGAGAACACTGAAGCTTTCTTT

D gene: TRBD1
V gene: TRBV6-5
J gene: TRBJ1-5
CDR3 protein: CASSSGQGATLVPQHF
CDR3 DNA: TGTGCCAGCAGTTCCGGACAGGGGGCCACCTTGGTGCCCCAGCATTTT

D gene: NA
V gene: TRBV27
J gene: TRBJ2-5
CDR3 protein: CARLLATAAPETQYF
CDR3 DNA: TGTGCCAGACTATTAGCAACCGCCGCCCCGGAGACCCAGTACTTC

D gene: NA
V gene: TRBV4-1
J gene: TRBJ1-2
CDR3 protein: CASSQAQGQPTYGYTF
CDR3 DNA: TGCGCCAGCAGCCAAGCCCAAGGACAACCAACATATGGCTACACCTTC

D gene: NA
V gene: TRBV13
J gene: TRBJ2-5
CDR3 protein: CASSSLGKMETQYF
CDR3 DNA: TGTGCCAGCAGCTCCCTGGGCAAAATGGAGACCCAGTACTTC

D gene: TRBD2
V gene: TRBV5-1
J gene: TRBJ2-3
CDR3 protein: CASSSGLAEGDTQYF
CDR3 DNA: TGCGCCAGCAGCTCGGGACTAGCGGAGGGGGATACGCAGTATTTT

D gene: TRBD2
V gene: TRBV4-2
J gene: TRBJ2-3
CDR3 protein: CASSQDYGTSGTWDTQYF
CDR3 DNA: TGTGCCAGCAGCCAAGATTACGGGACTAGCGGGACGTGGGATACGCAGTATTTT

D gene: TRBD2
V gene: TRBV6-1
J gene: TRBJ2-3
CDR3 protein: CASSEDFASGDSTDTQYF
CDR3 DNA: TGTGCCAGCAGTGAAGATTTTGCTAGCGGGGATAGCACAGATACGCAGTATTTT

D gene: TRBD2
V gene: TRBV5-1
J gene: TRBJ2-1
CDR3 protein: CASSVEREYNEQFF
CDR3 DNA: TGCGCCAGCAGCGTAGAGCGGGAATACAATGAGCAGTTCTTC

D gene: NA
V gene: TRBV2
J gene: TRBJ2-5
CDR3 protein: CASRRDQETQYF
CDR3 DNA: TGTGCCAGCAGGAGGGACCAAGAGACCCAGTACTTC

D gene: NA
V gene: TRBV30
J gene: TRBJ2-1
CDR3 protein: CAWSFLALNSYNEQFF
CDR3 DNA: TGTGCCTGGAGCTTTCTAGCACTCAACTCCTACAATGAGCAGTTCTTC

D gene: TRBD1
V gene: TRBV5-1
J gene: TRBJ1-2
CDR3 protein: CASSKDRVADGYTF
CDR3 DNA: TGCGCCAGCAGCAAGGACAGGGTGGCTGATGGCTACACCTTC

D gene: NA
V gene: TRBV27
J gene: TRBJ2-1
CDR3 protein: CASSLSRVVYNEQFF
CDR3 DNA: TGTGCCAGCAGTTTATCGAGGGTCGTCTACAATGAGCAGTTCTTC

D gene: NA
V gene: TRBV5-6
J gene: TRBJ2-7
CDR3 protein: CASSVGQDEQYF
CDR3 DNA: TGTGCCAGCAGCGTGGGACAAGACGAGCAGTACTTC

D gene: NA
V gene: TRBV4-3
J gene: TRBJ1-5
CDR3 protein: CVSSQERILGNQPQHF
CDR3 DNA: TGCGTCAGCAGCCAAGAAAGAATTCTAGGCAATCAGCCCCAGCATTTT

D gene: NA
V gene: TRBV19
J gene: TRBJ1-5
CDR3 protein: CASSIDLVLDQPQHF
CDR3 DNA: TGTGCCAGTAGTATAGACCTCGTACTGGATCAGCCCCAGCATTTT

D gene: TRBD1
V gene: TRBV27
J gene: TRBJ1-1
CDR3 protein: CASRDRVANTEAFF
CDR3 DNA: TGTGCCAGCAGGGACAGGGTGGCGAACACTGAAGCTTTCTTT

D gene: TRBD1
V gene: TRBV2
J gene: TRBJ1-5
CDR3 protein: CASSTGTEYNQPQHF
CDR3 DNA: TGTGCCAGCAGCACCGGGACAGAGTACAATCAGCCCCAGCATTTT

D gene: TRBD2
V gene: TRBV7-2
J gene: TRBJ2-1
CDR3 protein: CASSSSGSGYNEQFF
CDR3 DNA: TGTGCCAGCAGCTCCAGCGGGAGTGGGTACAATGAGCAGTTCTTC

D gene: TRBD2
V gene: TRBV6-1
J gene: TRBJ2-7
CDR3 protein: CASSSLAGGPYEQYF
CDR3 DNA: TGTGCCAGCAGTAGCCTAGCGGGAGGGCCGTACGAGCAGTACTTC

D gene: NA
V gene: TRBV14
J gene: TRBJ1-1
CDR3 protein: CASSQARGAEAFF
CDR3 DNA: TGTGCCAGCAGCCAAGCCCGGGGGGCTGAAGCTTTCTTT

D gene: NA
V gene: TRBV30
J gene: TRBJ1-2
CDR3 protein: CAWRPPREPYGYTF
CDR3 DNA: TGTGCCTGGAGGCCCCCACGGGAGCCCTATGGCTACACCTTC

D gene: NA
V gene: TRBV1
J gene: TRBJ1-5
CDR3 protein: CTSSLESGDKSNQPQHF
CDR3 DNA: TGCACCAGCAGCTTGGAGTCCGGGGACAAGAGCAATCAGCCCCAGCATTTT

D gene: NA
V gene: TRBV27
J gene: TRBJ2-1
CDR3 protein: CASSSPSQSSYNEQFF
CDR3 DNA: TGTGCCAGCAGTTCCCCTAGTCAGAGCTCCTACAATGAGCAGTTCTTC

D gene: NA
V gene: TRBV9
J gene: TRBJ2-2
CDR3 protein: CASSPPSGPNTGELFF
CDR3 DNA: TGTGCCAGCAGCCCCCCATCGGGTCCGAACACCGGGGAGCTGTTTTTT

D gene: NA
V gene: TRBV9
J gene: TRBJ1-1
CDR3 protein: CASGVGSRGTEAFF
CDR3 DNA: TGTGCCAGCGGCGTAGGTAGTAGGGGCACTGAAGCTTTCTTT

D gene: TRBD1
V gene: TRBV10-1
J gene: TRBJ2-7
CDR3 protein: CASSPGTGINEQYF
CDR3 DNA: TGCGCCAGCAGTCCCGGGACAGGGATCAACGAGCAGTACTTC

D gene: TRBD2
V gene: TRBV10-1
J gene: TRBJ2-1
CDR3 protein: CASSRGLAGGSSSYNEQFF
CDR3 DNA: TGCGCCAGCAGCCGCGGACTAGCGGGAGGCTCCTCCTCCTACAATGAGCAGTTCTTC

D gene: NA
V gene: TRBV6-1
J gene: TRBJ1-2
CDR3 protein: CASSGRDSMHNYGYTF
CDR3 DNA: TGTGCCAGCAGTGGTAGGGACTCGATGCATAACTATGGCTACACCTTC

D gene: NA
V gene: TRBV5-3
J gene: TRBJ1-1
CDR3 protein: CARSLHGRGNTEAFF
CDR3 DNA: TGTGCCAGAAGCTTGCATGGAAGGGGGAACACTGAAGCTTTCTTT

D gene: TRBD1
V gene: TRBV2
J gene: TRBJ1-2
CDR3 protein: CASTDQGQGEGYTF
CDR3 DNA: TGTGCCAGCACCGACCAGGGACAGGGAGAGGGCTACACCTTC

D gene: NA
V gene: TRBV2
J gene: TRBJ2-3
CDR3 protein: CASSLDRSTDTQYF
CDR3 DNA: TGTGCCAGCAGCCTTGACAGGAGCACAGATACGCAGTATTTT

D gene: TRBD1
V gene: TRBV6-5
J gene: TRBJ2-2
CDR3 protein: CASSHGQGNTGELFF
CDR3 DNA: TGTGCCAGCAGCCATGGACAGGGGAACACCGGGGAGCTGTTTTTT

D gene: TRBD2
V gene: TRBV25-1
J gene: TRBJ2-1
CDR3 protein: CASSTTSGLGQEQFF
CDR3 DNA: TGTGCCAGCAGTACTACTAGCGGGTTGGGTCAAGAGCAGTTCTTC

D gene: TRBD1
V gene: TRBV7-3
J gene: TRBJ2-2
CDR3 protein: CASSYWTGGDTGELFF
CDR3 DNA: TGTGCCAGCAGCTACTGGACAGGGGGAGACACCGGGGAGCTGTTTTTT

D gene: NA
V gene: TRBV7-8
J gene: TRBJ1-6
CDR3 protein: CASSADRSQNSPLHF
CDR3 DNA: TGTGCCAGCAGCGCCGACAGGAGCCAAAATTCACCCCTCCACTTT

D gene: TRBD2
V gene: TRBV27
J gene: TRBJ2-5
CDR3 protein: CASSLRWREEAYQETQYF
CDR3 DNA: TGTGCCAGCAGTTTACGGTGGCGGGAGGAGGCATACCAAGAGACCCAGTACTTC

D gene: NA
V gene: TRBV6-5
J gene: TRBJ1-1
CDR3 protein: CASSGGVRNTEAFF
CDR3 DNA: TGTGCCAGCAGTGGGGGGGTCCGGAACACTGAAGCTTTCTTT

D gene: NA
V gene: TRBV7-8
J gene: TRBJ2-3
CDR3 protein: CASSQRGRMVIDTQYF
CDR3 DNA: TGTGCCAGCAGCCAAAGAGGTCGGATGGTCATAGATACGCAGTATTTT

D gene: TRBD1
V gene: TRBV10-1
J gene: TRBJ2-5
CDR3 protein: CASSDGTRTGETQYF
CDR3 DNA: TGCGCCAGCAGTGATGGGACAAGGACAGGAGAGACCCAGTACTTC

D gene: NA
V gene: TRBV7-2
J gene: TRBJ1-1
CDR3 protein: CASSLAGDTEAFF
CDR3 DNA: TGTGCCAGCAGCTTAGCAGGGGATACTGAAGCTTTCTTT

D gene: TRBD2
V gene: TRBV5-1
J gene: TRBJ2-3
CDR3 protein: CASSLGLAGGDTQYF
CDR3 DNA: TGCGCCAGCAGCCTTGGACTAGCGGGAGGAGATACGCAGTATTTT

D gene: TRBD2
V gene: TRBV30
J gene: TRBJ2-5
CDR3 protein: CASTPGGQETQYF
CDR3 DNA: TGTGCCTCTACCCCGGGGGGTCAAGAGACCCAGTACTTC

D gene: TRBD1
V gene: TRBV19
J gene: TRBJ2-1
CDR3 protein: CASRGPRSDEQFF
CDR3 DNA: TGTGCCAGCAGGGGGCCCCGTAGCGATGAGCAGTTCTTC

D gene: TRBD2
V gene: TRBV4-1
J gene: TRBJ2-3
CDR3 protein: CASSQISGIGTDTQYF
CDR3 DNA: TGCGCCAGCAGCCAAATTAGCGGGATCGGCACAGATACGCAGTATTTT

D gene: NA
V gene: TRBV7-6
J gene: TRBJ1-6
CDR3 protein: CASSGQGLNSPLHF
CDR3 DNA: TGTGCCAGCAGCGGCCAGGGGCTGAATTCACCCCTCCACTTT

D gene: NA
V gene: TRBV9
J gene: TRBJ1-2
CDR3 protein: CASSVAIGRGGHYGYTF
CDR3 DNA: TGTGCCAGCAGCGTAGCAATCGGACGGGGAGGGCACTATGGCTACACCTTC

D gene: NA
V gene: TRBV5-1
J gene: TRBJ2-2
CDR3 protein: CASSLHPRTNTGELFF
CDR3 DNA: TGCGCCAGCAGCTTACATCCGCGGACTAACACCGGGGAGCTGTTTTTT

D gene: TRBD1
V gene: TRBV7-7
J gene: TRBJ2-1
CDR3 protein: CASSFGTGHNEQFF
CDR3 DNA: TGTGCCAGCAGCTTCGGGACAGGGCACAATGAGCAGTTCTTC

D gene: TRBD2
V gene: TRBV18
J gene: TRBJ2-5
CDR3 protein: CASSPPNSGRYETQYF
CDR3 DNA: TGTGCCAGCTCACCACCGAATAGCGGGAGATATGAGACCCAGTACTTC

D gene: NA
V gene: TRBV29-1
J gene: TRBJ1-3
CDR3 protein: CSVAMVGVGSGNTIYF
CDR3 DNA: TGCAGCGTTGCGATGGTCGGGGTGGGCTCTGGAAACACCATATATTTT

D gene: TRBD1
V gene: TRBV4-1
J gene: TRBJ1-2
CDR3 protein: CASSQDRGLGVGYTF
CDR3 DNA: TGCGCCAGCAGCCAAGACAGGGGGCTTGGTGTGGGCTACACCTTC

D gene: TRBD1
V gene: TRBV18
J gene: TRBJ2-7
CDR3 protein: CASSSHPGQGYEQYF
CDR3 DNA: TGTGCCAGCTCATCCCACCCGGGACAGGGGTACGAGCAGTACTTC

D gene: TRBD2
V gene: TRBV7-9
J gene: TRBJ2-1
CDR3 protein: CASSLGTSGRPRANEQFF
CDR3 DNA: TGTGCCAGCAGCTTAGGGACTAGCGGCCGCCCTCGGGCGAATGAGCAGTTCTTC

D gene: NA
V gene: TRBV5-1
J gene: TRBJ2-6
CDR3 protein: CASMVAPGANVLTF
CDR3 DNA: TGCGCCAGCATGGTAGCCCCTGGGGCCAACGTCCTGACTTTC

D gene: NA
V gene: TRBV7-9
J gene: TRBJ2-5
CDR3 protein: CASSLVETQYF
CDR3 DNA: TGTGCCAGCAGCCTTGTAGAGACCCAGTACTTC

D gene: TRBD1
V gene: TRBV28
J gene: TRBJ2-5
CDR3 protein: CASSSPGQRKTQYF
CDR3 DNA: TGTGCCAGCAGTTCCCCGGGACAGCGCAAGACCCAGTACTTC

D gene: TRBD1
V gene: TRBV14
J gene: TRBJ1-3
CDR3 protein: CASSQETGAFGNTIYF
CDR3 DNA: TGTGCCAGCAGCCAAGAGACAGGGGCCTTTGGAAACACCATATATTTT

D gene: NA
V gene: TRBV5-6
J gene: TRBJ2-7
CDR3 protein: CASRRGNSYEQYF
CDR3 DNA: TGTGCCAGCAGAAGGGGGAATTCTTACGAGCAGTACTTC